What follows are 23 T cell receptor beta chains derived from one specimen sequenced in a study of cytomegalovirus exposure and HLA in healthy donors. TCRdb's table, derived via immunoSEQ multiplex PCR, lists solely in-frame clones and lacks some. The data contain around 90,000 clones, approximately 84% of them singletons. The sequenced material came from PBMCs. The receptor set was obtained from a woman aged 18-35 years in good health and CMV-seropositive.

In nucleotides, the CDR3 is TGTGCCAGCAGCTTTAACAGGGGCTACAATGAGCAGTTCTTC. Encoded protein: CASSFNRGYNEQFF. V and J are TRBV11-2 and TRBJ2-1, with TRBD1 identical over 7 bases. The germline CDR1 and CDR2 sequences are SGHAT and FQNNGV. V shed 3 bases and J 3 bases; nucleotides not matched to a gene: 2. The CDR3 runs to 14 residues.

As DNA, the CDR3 is TGTGCCAGTAGTATCGGCGGGGGAGGAGGGGAGCTGTTTTTT. It translates to CASSIGGGGGELFF. This rearrangement joins TRBV19 to TRBJ2-2; 7 bases map to TRBD2. CDR3 length: 14 amino acids. Germline assignment: CDR1 LNHDA and CDR2 SQIVND (reference sequence). V lost 3 bases and J lost 8; bases outside the gene matches: 6.

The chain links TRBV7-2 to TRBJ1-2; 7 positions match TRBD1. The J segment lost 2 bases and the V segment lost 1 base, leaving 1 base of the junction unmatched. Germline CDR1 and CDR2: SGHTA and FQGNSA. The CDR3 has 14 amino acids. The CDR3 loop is CASSLGGQNYGYTF. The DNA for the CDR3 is TGTGCCAGCAGCTTAGGGGGACAGAACTATGGCTACACCTTC.

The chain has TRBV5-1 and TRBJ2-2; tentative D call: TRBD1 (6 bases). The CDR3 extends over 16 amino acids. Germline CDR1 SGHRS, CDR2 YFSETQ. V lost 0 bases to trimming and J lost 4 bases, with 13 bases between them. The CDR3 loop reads CASSLDGGRITGELFF. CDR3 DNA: TGCGCCAGCAGCTTGGATGGGGGCCGAATCACCGGGGAGCTGTTTTTT. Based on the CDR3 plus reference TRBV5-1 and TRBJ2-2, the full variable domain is KAGVTQTPRYLIKTRGQQVTLSCSPISGHRSVSWYQQTPGQGLQFLFEYFSETQRNKGNFPGRFSGRQFSNSRSEMNVSTLELGDSALYLCASSLDGGRITGELFFGEGSRLTVL.

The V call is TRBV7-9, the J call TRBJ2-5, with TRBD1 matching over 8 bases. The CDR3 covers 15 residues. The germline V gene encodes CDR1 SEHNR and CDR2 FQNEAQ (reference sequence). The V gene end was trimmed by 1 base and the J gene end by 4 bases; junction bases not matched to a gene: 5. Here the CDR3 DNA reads TGTGCCAGCAGCTTAGGGACAGGGATGGTAGAGACCCAGTACTTC. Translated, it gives CASSLGTGMVETQYF.

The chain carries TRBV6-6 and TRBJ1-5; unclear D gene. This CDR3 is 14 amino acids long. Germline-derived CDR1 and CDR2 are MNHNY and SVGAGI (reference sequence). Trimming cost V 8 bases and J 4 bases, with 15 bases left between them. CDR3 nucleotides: TGTGCCAGCTTGAGTGCGGGCCCAAATCAGCCCCAGCATTTT. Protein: CASLSAGPNQPQHF.

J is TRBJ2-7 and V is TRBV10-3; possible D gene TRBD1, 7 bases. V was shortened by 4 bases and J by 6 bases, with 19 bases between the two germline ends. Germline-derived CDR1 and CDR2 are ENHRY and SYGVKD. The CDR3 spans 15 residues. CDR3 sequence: CAISGGGRGRIEQYF. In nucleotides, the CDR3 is TGTGCCATCAGTGGAGGAGGCAGGGGGAGGATCGAGCAGTACTTC.

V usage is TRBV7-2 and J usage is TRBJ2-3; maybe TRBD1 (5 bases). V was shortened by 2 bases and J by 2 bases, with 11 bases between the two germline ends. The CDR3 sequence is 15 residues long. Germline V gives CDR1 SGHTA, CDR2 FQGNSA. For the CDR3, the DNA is TGTGCCAGCAGCTTACAGGCCGGACACACAGATACGCAGTATTTT. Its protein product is CASSLQAGHTDTQYF.

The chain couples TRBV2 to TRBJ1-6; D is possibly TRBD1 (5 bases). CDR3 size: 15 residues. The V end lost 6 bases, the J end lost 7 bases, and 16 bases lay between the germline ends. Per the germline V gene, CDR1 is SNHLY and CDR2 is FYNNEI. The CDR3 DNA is TGTGCCAGCAGGGACAATCCACTCGCGAATTCACCCCTCCACTTT. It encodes CASRDNPLANSPLHF.

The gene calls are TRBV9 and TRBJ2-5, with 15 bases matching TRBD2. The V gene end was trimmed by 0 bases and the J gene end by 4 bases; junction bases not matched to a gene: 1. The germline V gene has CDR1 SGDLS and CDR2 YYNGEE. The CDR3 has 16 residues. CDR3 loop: CASSVEGLAGGETQYF. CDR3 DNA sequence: TGTGCCAGCAGCGTAGAGGGACTAGCGGGGGGAGAGACCCAGTACTTC.

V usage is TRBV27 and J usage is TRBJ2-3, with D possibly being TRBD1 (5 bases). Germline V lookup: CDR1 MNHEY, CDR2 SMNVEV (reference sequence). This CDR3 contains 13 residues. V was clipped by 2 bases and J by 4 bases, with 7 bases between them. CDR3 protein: CASSLGAPDTQYF. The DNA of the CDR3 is TGTGCCAGCAGTTTAGGGGCCCCAGATACGCAGTATTTT.

This CDR3 is CASSAARGGGELFF. CDR3 coding DNA: TGTGCCAGCAGCGCCGCGCGGGGGGGCGGGGAGCTGTTTTTT. This chain joins TRBV5-4 and TRBJ2-2; 9 bases map to TRBD2. From germline, CDR1 is SGHNT and CDR2 YYREEE (reference sequence). The ends lost 4 bases at V and 7 bases at J; junction bases unmatched: 5. CDR3 length: 14 residues. Full variable domain (remainder filled in from reference TRBV5-4 and TRBJ2-2): ETGVTQSPTHLIKTRGQQVTLRCSSQSGHNTVSWYQQALGQGPQFIFQYYREEENGRGNFPPRFSGLQFPNYSSELNVNALELDDSALYLCASSAARGGGELFFGEGSRLTVL.

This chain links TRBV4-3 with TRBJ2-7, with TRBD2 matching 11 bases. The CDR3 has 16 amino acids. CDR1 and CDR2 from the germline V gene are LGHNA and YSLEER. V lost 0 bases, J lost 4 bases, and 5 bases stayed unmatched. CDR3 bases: TGCGCCAGCAGCCAAGATACTAGCGGGAGACAGTACGAGCAGTACTTC. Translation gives CASSQDTSGRQYEQYF.

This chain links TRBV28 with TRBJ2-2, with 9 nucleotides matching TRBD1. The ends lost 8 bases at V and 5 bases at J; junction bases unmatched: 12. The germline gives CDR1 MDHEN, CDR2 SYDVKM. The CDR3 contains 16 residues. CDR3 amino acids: CASASNHRGPTGELFF. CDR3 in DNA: TGTGCCAGCGCATCCAATCACAGGGGGCCGACCGGGGAGCTGTTTTTT.

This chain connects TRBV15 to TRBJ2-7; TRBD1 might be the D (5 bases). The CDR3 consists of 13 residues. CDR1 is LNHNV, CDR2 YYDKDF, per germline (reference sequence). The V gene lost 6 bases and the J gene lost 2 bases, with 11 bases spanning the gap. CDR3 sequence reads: CATSPGFTYEQYF. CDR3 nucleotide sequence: TGTGCCACCAGTCCAGGGTTCACCTACGAGCAGTACTTC. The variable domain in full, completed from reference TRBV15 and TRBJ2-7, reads DAMVIQNPRYQVTQFGKPVTLSCSQTLNHNVMYWYQQKSSQAPKLLFHYYDKDFNNEADTPDNFQSRRPNTSFCFLDIRSPGLGDTAMYLCATSPGFTYEQYFGPGTRLTVT.

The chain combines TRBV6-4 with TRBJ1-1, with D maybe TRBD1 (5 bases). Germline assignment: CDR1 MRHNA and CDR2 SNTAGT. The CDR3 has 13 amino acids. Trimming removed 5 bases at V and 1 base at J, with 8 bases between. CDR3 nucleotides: TGTGCCAGCAGTATTGGACAGAACACTGAAGCTTTCTTT. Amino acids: CASSIGQNTEAFF.

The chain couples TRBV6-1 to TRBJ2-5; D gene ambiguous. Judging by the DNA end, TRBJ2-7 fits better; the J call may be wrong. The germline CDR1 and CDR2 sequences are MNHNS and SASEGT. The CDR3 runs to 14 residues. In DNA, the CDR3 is TGTGCCAGCAGTGAATTTGGTGCCACCTACGAGCAGTACTTC. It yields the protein CASSEFGATYEQYF.

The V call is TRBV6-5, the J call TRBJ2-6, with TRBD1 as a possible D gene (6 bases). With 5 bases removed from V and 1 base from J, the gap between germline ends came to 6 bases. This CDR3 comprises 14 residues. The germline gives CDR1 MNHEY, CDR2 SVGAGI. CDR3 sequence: CASSTGSGANVLTF. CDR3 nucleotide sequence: TGTGCCAGCAGTACAGGGTCTGGGGCCAACGTCCTGACTTTC.

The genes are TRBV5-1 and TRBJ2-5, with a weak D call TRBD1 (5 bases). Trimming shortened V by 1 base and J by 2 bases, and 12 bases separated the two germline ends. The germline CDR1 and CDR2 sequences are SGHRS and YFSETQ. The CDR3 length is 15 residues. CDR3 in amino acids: CASSLFLGLQETQYF. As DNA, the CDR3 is TGCGCCAGCAGCTTGTTTCTGGGGCTTCAAGAGACCCAGTACTTC. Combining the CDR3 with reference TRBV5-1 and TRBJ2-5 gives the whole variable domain KAGVTQTPRYLIKTRGQQVTLSCSPISGHRSVSWYQQTPGQGLQFLFEYFSETQRNKGNFPGRFSGRQFSNSRSEMNVSTLELGDSALYLCASSLFLGLQETQYFGPGTRLLVL.

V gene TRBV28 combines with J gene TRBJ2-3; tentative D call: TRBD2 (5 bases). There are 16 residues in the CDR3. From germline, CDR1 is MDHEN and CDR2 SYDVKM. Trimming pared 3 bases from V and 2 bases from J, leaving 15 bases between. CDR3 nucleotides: TGTGCCAGCAGTTTCCCTCGGAGAGGGTCCACAGATACGCAGTATTTT. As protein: CASSFPRRGSTDTQYF.

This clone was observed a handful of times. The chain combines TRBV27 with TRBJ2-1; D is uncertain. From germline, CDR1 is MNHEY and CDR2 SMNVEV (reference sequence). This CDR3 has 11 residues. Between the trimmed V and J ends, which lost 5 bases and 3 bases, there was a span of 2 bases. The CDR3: CASSRYNEQFF. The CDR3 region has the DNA TGTGCCAGCAGTCGCTACAATGAGCAGTTCTTC.

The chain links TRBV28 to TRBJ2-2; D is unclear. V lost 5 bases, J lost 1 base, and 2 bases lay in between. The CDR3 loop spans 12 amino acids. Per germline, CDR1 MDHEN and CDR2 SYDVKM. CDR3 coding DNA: TGTGCCAGCAGTCAGAACACCGGGGAGCTGTTTTTT. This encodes CASSQNTGELFF.

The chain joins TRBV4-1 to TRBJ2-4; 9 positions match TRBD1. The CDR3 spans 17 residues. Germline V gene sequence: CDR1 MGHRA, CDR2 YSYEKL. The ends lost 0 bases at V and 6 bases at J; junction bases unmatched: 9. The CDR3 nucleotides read TGCGCCAGCAGCCAAGACATCGTCGGACAGGGGATAAACATTCAGTACTTC. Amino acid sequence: CASSQDIVGQGINIQYF.